The T cell receptor (beta chain) described here comes from a study of response to subunit inactivated influenza vaccine. Overall study results and limits: The authors suggested that every seasonal influenza vaccination recruits few new T cells.

V lost 5 bases to trimming and J lost 2 bases; unmatched junction nucleotides: 6. CDR3 size: 15 residues. Germline CDR1 MDHEN, CDR2 SYDVKM. TCRdb fed the RT-PCR reads into MiXCR, producing one record per CDR3 protein. The sample lists 250,000 to 350,000 distinct CDR3 sequences; approximately 23% were seen once. As concerns this clonotype: Its target is unknown.

The source was PBMCs from blood, collected less than 22 months after vaccination. V is TRBV28 and J is TRBJ2-7, with 10 positions matching TRBD1. The origin of this receptor is a man aged 50-75 years who received an inactivated influenza vaccine. In nucleotides, the CDR3 is TGTGCCAGCAGTGTTACCGGGACAGGGGCCTACGAGCAGTACTTC. Amino acids: CASSVTGTGAYEQYF. Together with reference TRBV28 and TRBJ2-7, the CDR3 gives the full variable domain: DVKVTQSSRYLVKRTGEKVFLECVQDMDHENMFWYRQDPGLGLRLIYFSYDVKMKEKGDIPEGYSVSREKKERFSLILESASTNQTSMYLCASSVTGTGAYEQYFGPGTRLTVT.